The clone carrying this T cell receptor (beta chain) has just a few counts. No antigen is known for it. CDR1 and CDR2 from the germline V gene are SGDLS and YYNGEE. The length of the CDR3 is 17 residues. With V trimmed by 3 bases and J by 4 bases, 13 bases remained unmatched. Individually, cDNA molecules had unique molecular identifiers attached to them. One entry per CDR3 protein, called by TCRdb with MiXCR from the 5' RACE reads. Among 80,000 to 100,000 distinct CDR3 sequences, roughly 12% were seen once, and the ten largest hold over 6%. These data are taken from a study of early T cells in non-severe SARS-CoV-2 infection. Study-wide background: Sequencing targeted bulk RNA from unsorted whole blood, leaving chains unpaired. General study findings and limits: There was a bias toward anti-spike CD8 responses in VDJdb matching, which missed private and CD4 specificities.

The chain is built from TRBV9 and TRBJ2-1; 7 positions match TRBD2. The sample consisted of whole blood. This clonotype originated in an adult who was a healthcare worker with PCR-confirmed SARS-CoV-2 infection or an uninfected control (not recorded which). The CDR3 is CASSGQSGGSIYNEQFF. For the CDR3, the DNA is TGTGCCAGCAGCGGACAATCGGGAGGTTCGATTTACAATGAGCAGTTCTTC.